The 27 T cell receptor beta chains listed next were all sequenced from one sample in a study of Graves' ophthalmopathy and Graves' hyperthyroidism (dated by TCRdb to the late 2010s). Sequencing used an Illumina HiSeq 2000. For repertoire sequencing, the TCR beta CDR3 regions were amplified from RNA transcripts. The first round of RT-PCR was done with HTBI primers and the Qiagen OneStep RT-PCR kit, and was followed by a second round of multiplex PCR, then size selection and purification. TCRdb cleaned the public reads at Q25 with fastp, built clones with MiXCR and kept in-frame beta chains. All rows with the same CDR3 protein become a single entry with the most common DNA and genes. The sample profile shows over 150,000 distinct CDR3 sequences; 30% to 45% of them were found once. 4.5% to 6% of the sample is held by the ten biggest clonotypes. The sequencing sample was made of peripheral blood. These receptors came from a woman aged 35 to 49 with Graves' ophthalmopathy. Donor details come from another sample of the same person, matched by shared clones.

This clonotype was seen at least ten times. The chain links TRBV29-1 to TRBJ1-2; D remains ambiguous. The V gene lost 7 bases and the J gene lost 3 bases, with 12 bases spanning the gap. The germline V gene has CDR1 SQVTM and CDR2 ANQGSEA. CDR3 length equals 12 residues. The CDR3 region is CSGSEGDYGYTF. CDR3 in DNA: TGCAGCGGCTCGGAGGGTGACTATGGCTACACCTTC.

The chain couples TRBV24-1 to TRBJ2-5, with 8 bases lining up with TRBD2. Germline-derived CDR1 and CDR2 are KGHDR and SFDVKD. With V trimmed by 3 bases and J by 5 bases, 4 bases remained unmatched. The CDR3 consists of 14 residues. CDR3 nucleotide sequence: TGTGCCACCAGTGATATTAGCGGGACGGAGACCCAGTACTTC. Residues: CATSDISGTETQYF.

The chain is built from TRBV28 and TRBJ2-7; TRBD1 agrees at 7 bases. The germline V gene encodes CDR1 MDHEN and CDR2 SYDVKM. V dropped 10 bases and J dropped 1; count of bases not matched to a gene: 7. This CDR3 region has 13 residues. CDR3 sequence: CATDGTASYEQYF. The CDR3 DNA reads as TGTGCCACCGACGGGACAGCGTCCTACGAGCAGTACTTC.

This sequence joins TRBV7-8 and TRBJ2-7; 10 bases align to TRBD1. This CDR3 contains 14 residues. The J segment lost 6 bases and the V segment lost 5 bases, leaving 7 bases of the junction unmatched. Germline CDR1 SGHVS, CDR2 FQNEAQ. CDR3 protein: CASSTTTGGLEQYF. CDR3 in DNA: TGTGCCAGCAGCACGACGACAGGGGGCCTCGAGCAGTACTTC.

The DNA of the CDR3 is TGTGCCAGCAGCTTAAGGAGTTCAGGGAAGGCTTTCTTT. Translation gives CASSLRSSGKAFF. This chain connects TRBV12-3 or TRBV12-4 to TRBJ1-1, with D possibly TRBD1 on 5 matching bases. The length of the CDR3 is 13 residues. Trimming cost V 6 bases and J 11 bases, with 19 bases left between them.

The chain is built from TRBV6-2 or TRBV6-3 and TRBJ1-5; TRBD1 aligns across 8 bases. Trimming at V came to 6 bases and at J to 6 bases, leaving 7 bases not matched to a gene. Germline V gene lookup returns CDR1 MNHEY and CDR2 SVGEGT. CDR3 length: 14 amino acids. The CDR3 DNA reads as TGTGCCAGCAGCACGGACAGGGACTTTCAGCCCCAGCATTTT. It codes for CASSTDRDFQPQHF.

This rearrangement joins TRBV20-1 to TRBJ1-5; 12 nucleotides match TRBD1. This CDR3 has 17 residues. Germline trimming cut 4 bases from V and 0 bases from J; bases unmatched to any gene: 7. Germline CDR1 and CDR2: DFQATT and SNEGSKA (reference sequence). Written as DNA, the CDR3 is TGCAGTGCTACCGGGACAGGGGGCGCGATTAGCAATCAGCCCCAGCATTTT. Its protein is CSATGTGGAISNQPQHF.

The rearrangement links TRBV12-3 or TRBV12-4 to TRBJ2-7; D is perhaps TRBD2 (6 bases). The length of the CDR3 is 19 residues. V lost 3 bases to trimming and J lost 1 base, with 25 bases between them. The CDR3 DNA is TGTGCCAGCAGTTTTTTGGGCTGGGGTGACCTGGGGGGATCCTACGAGCAGTACTTC. Its translation is CASSFLGWGDLGGSYEQYF.

The V and J genes are TRBV20-1 and TRBJ2-7; D may be TRBD1 (5 bases). V shed 3 bases and J shed 2 bases, with 11 bases lying between them. The germline V gene encodes CDR1 DFQATT and CDR2 SNEGSKA (reference sequence). This CDR3 spans 13 amino acids. The CDR3 sequence is CSASNTGAYEQYF. The DNA for the CDR3 is TGCAGTGCTAGTAACACAGGTGCCTACGAGCAGTACTTC.

The V gene is TRBV6-1, the J gene TRBJ1-6, with TRBD1 matching 8 bases. Germline V gene data show CDR1 as MNHNS and CDR2 as SASEGT. V was clipped by 6 bases and J by 8 bases; unmatched bases: 9. This CDR3 is 15 amino acids long. In nucleotides, the CDR3 is TGTGCCAGCAGGTTGACAGGGGACGGTTATTCACCCCTCCACTTT. Translating it yields CASRLTGDGYSPLHF.

This clonotype was recorded many times. The V gene is TRBV12-3 or TRBV12-4, the J gene TRBJ2-7, with D maybe TRBD2 (6 bases). This CDR3 contains 18 residues. Between the trimmed V and J ends, which lost 3 bases and 1 base, there was a span of 22 bases. In nucleotides, the CDR3 is TGTGCCAGCAGTTTCGGAAGGTTCCGGGAAGGGAGGTCCTACGAGCAGTACTTC. Translation gives CASSFGRFREGRSYEQYF.

This clonotype was observed many times. CDR3 residues: CASSQVYMNTEAFF. The DNA of the CDR3 is TGTGCCAGCAGCCAAGTGTACATGAACACTGAAGCTTTCTTT. This chain uses TRBV5-6 with TRBJ1-1; D unclear. The CDR3 has 14 amino acids. V was cut by 4 bases and J by 0 bases, with 10 bases left in between. In germline, CDR1 is SGHDT, CDR2 YYEEEE.

This clonotype was observed many times. The CDR3 DNA follows: TGTGCCAGCAGTTACGGGAGGTTCGGGAACACTGAAGCTTTCTTT. Residues: CASSYGRFGNTEAFF. This chain connects TRBV6-5 to TRBJ1-1, with D uncertain. The V gene lost 2 bases and the J gene lost 1 base, with 11 bases spanning the gap. The CDR3 sequence is 15 residues long. Germline CDR1 and CDR2: MNHEY and SVGAGI.

This clonotype has a count of ten or more. The chain employs TRBV9 and TRBJ1-5, with a weak D call TRBD1 (6 bases). Germline assignment: CDR1 SGDLS and CDR2 YYNGEE. There are 14 residues in the CDR3. V lost 0 bases to trimming and J lost 7 bases, with 11 bases between them. The chain's CDR3 is CASSVGGGSQPQHF. As DNA, the CDR3 is TGTGCCAGCAGCGTAGGGGGGGGCTCCCAGCCCCAGCATTTT.

The rearrangement joins TRBV12-3 or TRBV12-4 to TRBJ2-2; 9 positions match TRBD1. Trimming at V came to 7 bases and at J to 4 bases, leaving 7 bases not matched to a gene. The CDR3 runs 15 residues. CDR3 DNA: TGTGCCAGCACCCCGGGACAGGGTACCACCGGGGAGCTGTTTTTT. Its protein is CASTPGQGTTGELFF.

In its sample, this clonotype was seen once. The rearrangement uses TRBV7-9 and TRBJ2-5; no clear D. This CDR3 is built from 14 residues. The germline V and J ends were trimmed by 5 bases and 4 bases, with 14 bases remaining between them. Germline values: CDR1 SEHNR, CDR2 FQNEAQ (reference sequence). The CDR3 region has the DNA TGTGCCAGCAGCATCCGGGTTGGCGGAGAGACCCAGTACTTC. It translates to CASSIRVGGETQYF. The variable domain in full, with the rest retrieved from reference TRBV7-9 and TRBJ2-5, is DTGVSQNPRHKITKRGQNVTFRCDPISEHNRLYWYRQTLGQGPEFLTYFQNEAQLEKSRLLSDRFSAERPKGSFSTLEIQRTEQGDSAMYLCASSIRVGGETQYFGPGTRLLVL.

The V gene is TRBV12-3 or TRBV12-4, the J gene TRBJ1-6; D call uncertain. The CDR3 is 13 residues long. Trimming took 6 bases from V and 6 from J, leaving 9 bases between them. As DNA, the CDR3 is TGTGCCAGCAGCCTTGAAGCTAATTCACCCCTCCACTTT. Protein sequence: CASSLEANSPLHF.

This sequence joins TRBV12-3 or TRBV12-4 and TRBJ2-5; a weak D match, TRBD2 (6 bases). Between the trimmed V and J ends, which lost 5 bases and 5 bases, there was a span of 15 bases. The CDR3 is made up of 14 amino acids. This CDR3 is CASSPRDSTETQYF. The CDR3 DNA is TGTGCCAGCAGTCCCCGGGACTCCACGGAGACCCAGTACTTC.

CDR3 region: CATAGAFNSPLHF. In DNA, the CDR3 is TGTGCCACCGCGGGGGCCTTCAATTCACCCCTCCACTTT. This chain links TRBV12-3 or TRBV12-4 with TRBJ1-6; tentative D call: TRBD1 (6 bases). This CDR3 region has 13 residues. V was cut by 10 bases and J by 7 bases, with 14 bases left in between.

The DNA for the CDR3 is TGTGCCAGCAGTTATGGTGGTGGTACCACTGAAGCTTTCTTT. Translation: CASSYGGGTTEAFF. The chain recombines TRBV6-5 with TRBJ1-1; D gene uncertain. Germline CDR1 MNHEY, CDR2 SVGAGI. The germline V and J ends were trimmed by 3 bases and 4 bases, with 12 bases remaining between them. CDR3 length: 14 amino acids.

This clonotype occurred many times. The chain employs TRBV2 and TRBJ1-1; 11 bases are shared with TRBD1. Losses at the gene ends were 0 bases for V and 3 bases for J; bases not matched to a gene: 6. CDR3 size: 17 residues. Germline CDR1 is SNHLY and CDR2 is FYNNEI. CDR3 sequence (DNA): TGTGCCAGCAGTGAAGCGGCGGGGACAGGGGGACACACTGAAGCTTTCTTT. Translated: CASSEAAGTGGHTEAFF.

In its sample, this clonotype was seen many times. The rearrangement uses TRBV24-1 and TRBJ2-7; 7 bases fit TRBD1. The CDR3 consists of 13 residues. J gave up 7 bases and V 7 bases, and 9 bases lay outside the gene matches. In germline, CDR1 is KGHDR, CDR2 SFDVKD. In nucleotides, the CDR3 is TGTGCCACCAGCAGAACCGGGACAGTGGAGCAGTACTTC. It specifies CATSRTGTVEQYF.

The sample holds many counts of this clonotype. V and J are TRBV6-5 and TRBJ1-1; D gene uncertain. The CDR3 is 11 amino acids. Germline V gives CDR1 MNHEY, CDR2 SVGAGI. Trimming removed 7 bases from V and 5 bases from J, with 8 bases in between. The CDR3 reads CASTRVTEAFF. The CDR3, as DNA: TGTGCCAGCACAAGGGTAACTGAAGCTTTCTTT.

This clonotype showed up many times. This chain joins TRBV30 and TRBJ1-1; D is uncertain. This CDR3 spans 13 amino acids. V dropped 2 bases and J dropped 1 base, with 8 bases sitting between them. Germline V gene data show CDR1 as GTSNPN and CDR2 as SVGIG (reference sequence). CDR3 DNA sequence: TGTGCCTGGAGTACACAAGGGAACACTGAAGCTTTCTTT. It specifies CAWSTQGNTEAFF.

V usage is TRBV6-1 and J usage is TRBJ2-7; TRBD1 aligns across 12 bases. The V and J ends lost 6 bases and 0 bases, in that order; junction bases with no gene match: 3. CDR1 and CDR2 (germline): MNHNS, SASEGT. The CDR3 sequence is 15 residues long. This CDR3 reads CASRGQGAGSYEQYF. Here the CDR3 DNA reads TGTGCCAGCAGGGGACAGGGGGCTGGCTCCTACGAGCAGTACTTC.

The rearrangement links TRBV6-1 to TRBJ1-1; D remains ambiguous. V shed 6 bases and J shed 1 base, with 18 bases lying between them. The CDR3 runs to 16 residues. CDR1 and CDR2 from the germline V gene are MNHNS and SASEGT. The CDR3 nucleotides are TGTGCCAGCAGCCACTTGAAGACTGGAGAGAACACTGAAGCTTTCTTT. Its translation: CASSHLKTGENTEAFF.

The sample holds a few counts of this clonotype. The chain employs TRBV2 and TRBJ2-5; D unresolved. The CDR3 is made up of 13 amino acids. Trimming removed 4 bases at V and 1 base at J, with 7 bases between. CDR1 is SNHLY and CDR2 is FYNNEI in the germline V gene. The CDR3 bases are TGTGCCAGCAGTGTAGTCTTCCAAGAGACCCAGTACTTC. Translating gives CASSVVFQETQYF.